This TCR beta chain came from a study of lymphopenia after photon versus proton radiotherapy. CDR3 length: 13 residues. Trimming cost V 2 bases and J 0 bases, with 6 bases left between them. Germline values: CDR1 GTSNPN, CDR2 SVGIG (reference sequence). Produced via immunoSEQ multiplex PCR; TCRdb's table is partial and in-frame only. Seen here are more than 70,000 clones, over 70% observed once, and the top ten hold about 1.3%. This TCR was recovered from a man in his 60s with pancreatic cancer. The V and J genes are TRBV30 and TRBJ2-3, with D maybe TRBD2 (5 bases). This sample comprised peripheral blood, obtained from a patient treated with proton-based radiotherapy. This chain's CDR3 is CAWSRTSTDTQYF. The CDR3, as DNA: TGTGCCTGGAGTAGGACTAGCACAGATACGCAGTATTTT.